These 19 T cell receptor beta chains were all obtained from the same sample, sequenced in a study of patients and donors after allogeneic stem cell transplantation. MiXCR, run by TCRdb on the RT-PCR reads, gives a single entry per CDR3 protein. The sample comprises some 10,000 distinct CDR3 sequences, about 20% of which are singletons, and 53% rests with the top ten. Input material: blood, either unsorted or a sorted T cell fraction (not recorded which). The receptor source for this set is a human donor who was either an allogeneic HSCT recipient or a stem cell or donor lymphocyte infusion donor (not recorded which). It is not recorded whose cells these are; they may come from a transplant donor.

This clonotype was seen a handful of times. The chain uses TRBV7-9 and TRBJ1-6, with unresolved D. The CDR3 loop spans 16 amino acids. Germline V gene data show CDR1 as SEHNR and CDR2 as FQNEAQ (reference sequence). The V end lost 4 bases, the J end lost 10 bases, and 20 bases lay between the germline ends. The CDR3: CASSSNRPFSFSPLHF. CDR3 coding DNA: TGTGCCAGCAGCTCCAACCGTCCCTTCTCTTTCTCACCCCTCCACTTT.

This clonotype was counted only a few times. J is TRBJ1-5 and V is TRBV7-2, with 7 bases identical to TRBD1. Unmatched junction bases numbered 0, after V lost 0 bases and J lost 7 bases. The CDR3 contains 13 residues. Germline assignment: CDR1 SGHTA and CDR2 FQGNSA. The DNA for the CDR3 is TGTGCCAGCAGCTTAGCAGGGGGCCAGCCCCAGCATTTT. This sequence encodes CASSLAGGQPQHF. Full variable domain (rest looked up from reference TRBV7-2 and TRBJ1-5): GAGVSQSPSNKVTEKGKDVELRCDPISGHTALYWYRQSLGQGLEFLIYFQGNSAPDKSGLPSDRFSAERTGGSVSTLTIQRTQQEDSAVYLCASSLAGGQPQHFGDGTRLSIL.

The chain carries TRBV24-1 and TRBJ1-3; D is possibly TRBD1 (6 bases). The V gene lost 0 bases and the J gene lost 2 bases, with 16 bases spanning the gap. The CDR3 covers 18 residues. The germline V gene encodes CDR1 KGHDR and CDR2 SFDVKD. The CDR3: CATSDLDHRVDPGNTIYF. CDR3 sequence (DNA): TGTGCCACCAGTGATTTGGACCACAGGGTCGACCCTGGAAACACCATATATTTT.

Many counts were recorded for this clonotype. This chain joins TRBV20-1 and TRBJ1-6; tentative D call: TRBD1 (5 bases). CDR1 and CDR2 (germline): DFQATT, SNEGSKA (reference sequence). V was shortened by 5 bases and J by 9 bases, with 14 bases between the two germline ends. CDR3 length: 13 residues. CDR3 bases: TGCAGTGCTCACCTCCAGGGAGGTTCACCCCTCCACTTT. Its translation is CSAHLQGGSPLHF.

The rearrangement joins TRBV19 to TRBJ1-2, with D unclear. Trimming pared 3 bases from V and 4 bases from J, leaving 12 bases between. Germline assignment: CDR1 LNHDA and CDR2 SQIVND (reference sequence). The CDR3 length is 14 residues. The CDR3 DNA reads as TGTGCCAGTAGTATGGGCCAGCCCCTCTATGGCTACACCTTC. It codes for CASSMGQPLYGYTF.

This clonotype was counted a few times. The rearrangement links TRBV5-6 to TRBJ1-1; D gene uncertain. CDR1 is SGHDT and CDR2 is YYEEEE in the germline V gene. CDR3 size: 12 residues. Trimming cost V 1 base and J 4 bases, with 5 bases left between them. CDR3 protein: CASSLRSTEAFF. DNA of the CDR3: TGTGCCAGCAGCTTGCGAAGCACTGAAGCTTTCTTT. The variable domain in full, completed from reference TRBV5-6 and TRBJ1-1, reads DAGVTQSPTHLIKTRGQQVTLRCSPKSGHDTVSWYQQALGQGPQFIFQYYEEEERQRGNFPDRFSGHQFPNYSSELNVNALLLGDSALYLCASSLRSTEAFFGQGTRLTVV.

The chain joins TRBV29-1 to TRBJ2-1, with 15 bases that match TRBD2. The CDR3 consists of 18 residues. Germline V gene sequence: CDR1 SQVTM, CDR2 ANQGSEA. Unmatched junction bases numbered 10, after V lost 5 bases and J lost 2 bases. CDR3 DNA: TGCAGCGTTCCTACCAGGACTAGCGGGGGGGCTGCCTACAATGAGCAGTTCTTC. Amino acid sequence: CSVPTRTSGGAAYNEQFF.

V is TRBV19 and J is TRBJ1-1, with D perhaps TRBD1 (5 bases). The CDR3 has 16 residues. The V end was cut by 1 base, the J end by 8 bases, with 20 bases between. Germline values: CDR1 LNHDA, CDR2 SQIVND (reference sequence). The CDR3 bases are TGTGCCAGTAGTATAGCTTCAGGGACGGAACTTAAAGAAGCTTTCTTT. As protein: CASSIASGTELKEAFF.

The chain combines TRBV10-2 with TRBJ1-2; D is possibly TRBD1 (6 bases). V was cut by 5 bases and J by 3 bases, with 13 bases left in between. The V gene's germline CDR1 is WSHSY and CDR2 SAAADI. This CDR3 has 14 amino acids. The CDR3 DNA is TGCGCCAGCAGTCGGGGCAGGGGCGACTATGGCTACACCTTC. It translates to CASSRGRGDYGYTF.

The J gene is TRBJ1-1, the V gene TRBV7-8; D is undetermined. Trimming took off 2 bases at V and 0 bases at J, with 16 bases between the two ends. This CDR3 spans 17 amino acids. Germline V gene lookup returns CDR1 SGHVS and CDR2 FQNEAQ. CDR3 amino acids: CASSLSYSRVMNTEAFF. CDR3 in DNA: TGTGCCAGCAGCTTATCGTACAGCCGAGTCATGAACACTGAAGCTTTCTTT. The full variable domain, its missing parts supplied by reference TRBV7-8 and TRBJ1-1, is GAGVSQSPRYKVAKRGQDVALRCDPISGHVSLFWYQQALGQGPEFLTYFQNEAQLDKSGLPSDRFFAERPEGSVSTLKIQRTQQEDSAVYLCASSLSYSRVMNTEAFFGQGTRLTVV.

This clonotype was counted only a few times. V is TRBV12-3 or TRBV12-4 and J is TRBJ1-5; D is undetermined. The CDR3 is 13 residues long. Trimming took off 3 bases at V and 5 bases at J, with 8 bases between the two ends. The CDR3: CASSLRNYQPQHF. CDR3 coding DNA: TGTGCCAGCAGTTTGCGGAATTATCAGCCCCAGCATTTT.

This clonotype was observed a few times. J is TRBJ1-2 and V is TRBV12-3 or TRBV12-4; D not certain. This CDR3 contains 14 residues. Trimming removed 1 base from V and 6 bases from J, with 12 bases in between. CDR3 nucleotides: TGTGCCAGCAGTTTAGGTGTCAGTTTGGATGGCTACACCTTC. Its translation: CASSLGVSLDGYTF.

V usage is TRBV5-1 and J usage is TRBJ2-1; D gene uncertain. Between the trimmed V and J ends, which lost 4 bases and 5 bases, there was a span of 7 bases. CDR1 and CDR2 (germline): SGHRS, YFSETQ. The length of the CDR3 is 12 residues. CDR3 sequence reads: CASSLGHNEQFF. The DNA for the CDR3 is TGCGCCAGCAGCCTTGGGCACAATGAGCAGTTCTTC.

The V gene is TRBV12-3 or TRBV12-4, the J gene TRBJ1-5, with D unclear. This CDR3 is 12 amino acids long. V was shortened by 6 bases and J by 1 base, with 4 bases between the two germline ends. The CDR3 reads CASRLSNQPQHF. CDR3 nucleotides: TGTGCCAGCAGGCTCAGCAATCAGCCCCAGCATTTT.

V usage is TRBV6-1 and J usage is TRBJ1-5; no clear D. The CDR3 sequence is 18 residues long. Germline V gives CDR1 MNHNS, CDR2 SASEGT. The V end was cut by 0 bases, the J end by 0 bases, with 15 bases between. The CDR3 sequence: CASSEAVTPIYSNQPQHF. The CDR3 DNA follows: TGTGCCAGCAGTGAAGCGGTAACCCCGATTTATAGCAATCAGCCCCAGCATTTT.

This clonotype was detected a few times. The genes are TRBV12-3 or TRBV12-4 and TRBJ1-2, with no clear D. The CDR3 is made up of 13 amino acids. Trimming left V 5 bases short and J 5 bases short, with 12 bases between. CDR3 amino acids: CASSPVGPYGYTF. The CDR3 bases are TGTGCCAGCAGTCCTGTAGGGCCGTATGGCTACACCTTC.

This clonotype was counted a few times. This chain uses TRBV30 with TRBJ1-2; 8 nucleotides line up with TRBD1. Germline CDR1 reads GTSNPN; CDR2 reads SVGIG (reference sequence). V lost 3 bases, J lost 8 bases, and 11 bases stayed unmatched. CDR3 size: 14 residues. The CDR3 protein is CAWRYPYRGNGYTF. The DNA for the CDR3 is TGTGCCTGGAGATACCCTTACAGGGGGAACGGCTACACCTTC.

The chain couples TRBV5-4 to TRBJ1-2; D perhaps matches TRBD1 (6 bases). Germline loops: CDR1 SGHNT, CDR2 YYREEE (reference sequence). Between the trimmed V and J ends, which lost 0 bases and 7 bases, there was a span of 13 bases. The CDR3 runs to 14 residues. In nucleotides, the CDR3 is TGTGCCAGCAGCTTGGTCGGGGGCGCATCTGGCTACACCTTC. This translates into CASSLVGGASGYTF.

This clonotype occurred many times. One junction end does not reproduce the germline sequence, and a read error may be involved. The J gene is TRBJ1-5, the V gene TRBV2; D is unclear. CDR1 SNHLY and CDR2 FYNNEI come from the germline V gene. The CDR3 consists of 13 residues. The CDR3 region is CASREGSNQPQHF. The DNA of the CDR3 is TGTGCCAGCAGGGAAGGTAGCAATCAGCCCCAGCATTTT. Variable domain in full (rest from reference TRBV2 and TRBJ1-5): EPEVTQTPSHQVTQMGQEVILRCVPISNHLYFYWYRQILGQKVEFLVSFYNNEISEKSEIFDDQFSVERPDGSNFTLKIRSTKLEDSAMYFCASREGSNQPQHFGDGTRLSIL.